This is a list of T cell receptor beta chains from one sample in a study of early T cells in non-severe SARS-CoV-2 infection. From the 5' RACE reads, TCRdb called clonotypes with MiXCR, one entry per CDR3 protein. This sample has nearly 9,500 distinct CDR3 sequences, with about 5% found just once. Input material: whole blood. These receptors originate from an adult who was a healthcare worker with PCR-confirmed SARS-CoV-2 infection or an uninfected control (not recorded which). CDR3s leave out the opening cysteine and the closing phenylalanine or tryptophan.

TRBJ2-1	TRBV11-2	ASSLVRQGEF
TRBJ1-5	TRBV20-1	SARDGGGWSNQPQH
TRBJ1-1	TRBV7-9	ASSLSQTEAF
TRBJ2-1	TRBV6-5	ASSYGAGRENYNEQF
TRBJ1-5	TRBV28	ASRTGSQPQH
TRBJ1-2	TRBV12-3/TRBV12-4	ASTTPDRRYGYT
TRBJ2-3	TRBV7-7	ASSPSLRARGTDTQY
TRBJ2-1	TRBV2	ASRGIQGGHRF
TRBJ2-7	TRBV7-2	ASSLDSAITIYEQY
TRBJ2-4	TRBV5-6	ASGIAVQNIQY
TRBJ2-1	TRBV29-1	SVRGLAGQNSYNEQF
TRBJ2-2	TRBV19	ASSRGSDPRGRELF
TRBJ2-2	TRBV5-1	ASSLVVKPGELF
TRBJ2-1	TRBV19	ASKKGGIIHNEQF
TRBJ2-5	TRBV7-9	ASSLAGTEQETQY
TRBJ2-2	TRBV19	ASNGRGQAYTGELF
TRBJ1-3	TRBV20-1	SARLFGTSGNTIY
TRBJ1-1	TRBV27	ASGSTGSNTEAF
TRBJ1-1	TRBV20-1	SAKSAGQGGSNTEAF
TRBJ1-1	TRBV5-1	ASSWAYGTEAF
TRBJ2-1	TRBV19	ASSIAYAGGPSEQF
TRBJ2-7	TRBV7-9	ASSQTSLPYEQY
TRBJ2-1	TRBV4-2	ASSQDDSGLYNEQF
TRBJ1-1	TRBV20-1	SARDRYTEAF
TRBJ2-3	TRBV9	ASSTSGRYTDTQY
TRBJ1-5	TRBV30	AWSPDLNQPQH
TRBJ2-1	TRBV4-1	ASSQDGGPYNEQF
TRBJ1-6	TRBV18	ASSPREDSPLH
TRBJ2-7	TRBV6-6	ASYPPGQGGEQY
TRBJ1-5	TRBV19	ASRIDRFNQPQH
TRBJ2-3	TRBV24-1	ATSSSGTDTQY
TRBJ1-5	TRBV6-2/TRBV6-3	ASSYRGLQPQH
TRBJ2-4	TRBV11-2	ASSLERVGNIQY
TRBJ2-1	TRBV19	ASSVQGPLGEQF
TRBJ2-3	TRBV20-1	SATDRTDTQY
TRBJ1-5	TRBV2	ASSPGRGGNQPQH
TRBJ2-7	TRBV7-2	ASSFGGSYEQY
TRBJ2-1	TRBV11-2	ASSRRPDLSEQF
TRBJ1-4	TRBV5-1	ASSTGTTTNEKLF
TRBJ1-2	TRBV6-5	ASSYVFGNSNYGYT
TRBJ2-5	TRBV15	ATSSELGWGETQY